This entry features one TCR beta chain sequence. As yet, its antigen is unknown. Each donor was healthy, and each was a bone marrow donor. The germline CDR1 and CDR2 sequences are MNHNY and SVGAGI (reference sequence). CDR3 size: 16 residues. V shed 6 bases and J shed 4 bases, with 16 bases lying between them. The record originates from a study of cytomegalovirus exposure and HLA in healthy donors. The study's findings and limits: A list of about 180 TCR beta chains associated with cytomegalovirus was given.

The PCR used 60 Vbeta and 13 Jbeta primers. Data came from immunoSEQ multiplex PCR; TCRdb stores just in-frame clones and leaves some out. The table lists about 67,000 clones. Material: PBMCs. The clonotype comes from a young man in good health and CMV-seropositive. The chain uses TRBV6-6 and TRBJ2-6, with a possible D match to TRBD2 (7 bases). CDR3 coding DNA: TGTGCCAGCAGGGGGAAAGGGGGGGACGGGGCCAACGTCCTGACTTTC. Amino acids: CASRGKGGDGANVLTF.